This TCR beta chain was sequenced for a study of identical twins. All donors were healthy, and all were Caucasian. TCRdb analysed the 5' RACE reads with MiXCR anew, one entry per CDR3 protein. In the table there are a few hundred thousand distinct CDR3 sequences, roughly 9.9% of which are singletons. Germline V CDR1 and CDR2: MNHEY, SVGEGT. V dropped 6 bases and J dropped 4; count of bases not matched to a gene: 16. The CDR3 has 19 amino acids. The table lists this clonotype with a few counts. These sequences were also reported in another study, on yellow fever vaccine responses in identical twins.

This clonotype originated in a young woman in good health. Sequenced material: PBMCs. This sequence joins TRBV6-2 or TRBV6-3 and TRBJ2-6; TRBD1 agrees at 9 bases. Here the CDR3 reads CASRDTGGPLRGGANVLTF. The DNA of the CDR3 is TGTGCCAGCAGGGATACAGGGGGCCCCCTTCGAGGGGGGGCCAACGTCCTGACTTTC.